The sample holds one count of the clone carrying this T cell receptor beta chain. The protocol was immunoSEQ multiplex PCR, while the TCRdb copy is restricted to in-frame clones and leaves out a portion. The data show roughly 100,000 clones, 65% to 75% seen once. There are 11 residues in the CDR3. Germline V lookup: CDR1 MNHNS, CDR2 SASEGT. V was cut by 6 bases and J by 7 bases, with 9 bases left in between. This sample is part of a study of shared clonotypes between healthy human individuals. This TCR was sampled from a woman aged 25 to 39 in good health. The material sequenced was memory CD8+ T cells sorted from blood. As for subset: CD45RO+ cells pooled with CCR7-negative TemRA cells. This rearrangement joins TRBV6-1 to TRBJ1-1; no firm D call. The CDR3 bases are TGTGCCAGCAGGAACAGAATTGAAGCTTTCTTT. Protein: CASRNRIEAFF.